The 8 T cell receptor beta chains below all came from one sample that was sequenced in a study of spatial heterogeneity in lung cancer. TCRdb reprocessed the 5' RACE reads via MiXCR and lists one record per CDR3 protein. The table has roughly 70,000 distinct CDR3 sequences, roughly 14% seen once. Time point specified: sample taken at primary tumor resection. Sequencing of whole RNA from tumor, nontumor lung or frozen PBMC involved no sorting. Here the sequenced sample was PBMCs, taken at surgery. The receptor source for this set is a male donor with early-stage non-small cell lung cancer.

The V call is TRBV5-6, the J call TRBJ2-3; D gene uncertain. Trimming took 4 bases from V and 5 from J, leaving 8 bases between them. The CDR3 consists of 12 residues. The germline gives CDR1 SGHDT, CDR2 YYEEEE. In DNA, the CDR3 is TGTGCCAGCAGCGTAACCAGAGATACGCAGTATTTT. It is translated as CASSVTRDTQYF. The whole variable domain, filled in from reference TRBV5-6 and TRBJ2-3, reads DAGVTQSPTHLIKTRGQQVTLRCSPKSGHDTVSWYQQALGQGPQFIFQYYEEEERQRGNFPDRFSGHQFPNYSSELNVNALLLGDSALYLCASSVTRDTQYFGPGTRLTVL.

This clonotype was counted a few times. V is TRBV11-3 and J is TRBJ2-1, with D unresolved. This CDR3 is 12 amino acids long. Germline CDR1 reads SGHNT; CDR2 reads YENEEA. Trimming stripped 5 bases from V and 9 bases from J, with 11 bases between. For the CDR3, the DNA is TGTGCCAGCAGCCTATTAGGTGCTGAGCAGTTCTTC. Its protein product is CASSLLGAEQFF.

The gene calls are TRBV5-1 and TRBJ2-7, with D perhaps assigned TRBD1 or TRBD2 (6 bases each). This CDR3 region has 15 residues. In germline, CDR1 is SGHRS, CDR2 YFSETQ. V was cut by 8 bases and J by 2 bases, with 20 bases left in between. The CDR3 is CASHYGPGAPYEQYF. Here the CDR3 DNA reads TGCGCCAGTCATTACGGACCGGGGGCCCCCTACGAGCAGTACTTC.

The chain recombines TRBV7-2 with TRBJ2-3, with TRBD2 matching over 7 bases. The germline V gene encodes CDR1 SGHTA and CDR2 FQGNSA. This CDR3 comprises 15 residues. After removal of 4 bases from V and 5 bases from J, the junction contained 9 bases not matched to a gene. The CDR3 protein is CASSSASAGVDTQYF. As DNA, the CDR3 is TGTGCCAGCAGCTCCGCATCGGCGGGAGTAGATACGCAGTATTTT.

The chain recombines TRBV6-6 with TRBJ1-1, with D perhaps matching TRBD1 (5 bases). CDR1 and CDR2 from the germline V gene are MNHNY and SVGAGI (reference sequence). This CDR3 has 13 residues. Between the trimmed V and J ends, which lost 5 bases and 1 base, there was a span of 8 bases. The CDR3 DNA reads as TGTGCCAGCAGTGTAGACAGGAACACTGAAGCTTTCTTT. The encoded protein is CASSVDRNTEAFF.

The rearrangement links TRBV29-1 to TRBJ2-1; D is perhaps TRBD2 (5 bases). Germline CDR1 and CDR2: SQVTM and ANQGSEA. V was pared by 3 bases and J by 7 bases, with 7 bases between. The CDR3 extends over 11 amino acids. This CDR3 reads CSVDEGNEQFF. CDR3 bases: TGCAGCGTTGACGAGGGAAATGAGCAGTTCTTC.

Only a few counts were recorded for this clonotype. The chain carries TRBV24-1 and TRBJ2-1, with D possibly matching TRBD2 (5 bases). In germline, CDR1 is KGHDR, CDR2 SFDVKD. Trimming shortened V by 0 bases and J by 8 bases, and 7 bases separated the two germline ends. CDR3 length: 13 amino acids. The CDR3 protein is CATSDLSGDEQFF. The CDR3 nucleotides read TGTGCCACCAGTGATTTGTCCGGGGATGAGCAGTTCTTC.

This clonotype occurred many times. J is TRBJ2-3 and V is TRBV29-1; no firm D call. V was cut by 7 bases and J by 8 bases, with 16 bases left in between. The CDR3 totals 12 residues. CDR1 SQVTM and CDR2 ANQGSEA come from the germline V gene. The CDR3 spells CSALDAKGTQYF. The DNA of the CDR3 is TGCAGCGCCCTGGACGCGAAGGGTACGCAGTATTTT.